This TCR beta chain came from a study of T cell changes during pregnancy in multiple sclerosis. This CDR3 comprises 14 residues. Trimming removed 4 bases from V and 9 bases from J; junction bases left unmatched: 9. In germline, CDR1 is MNHEY, CDR2 SMNVEV (reference sequence). The assay was immunoSEQ multiplex PCR, and TCRdb's table has in-frame clones only and misses some. The sample comprises roughly 61,000 clones, around 94% of which are singletons, and about 2.6% rests with the top ten. The sequenced sample was CD8+ T cells from peripheral blood mononuclear cells, obtained after pregnancy. The V gene is TRBV27, the J gene TRBJ2-1; 7 nucleotides agree with TRBD2. The TCR originated in a female donor with multiple sclerosis, enrolled in a pregnancy study. CDR3 in amino acids: CASSSRDYLTEQFF. CDR3 DNA: TGTGCCAGCAGTTCCCGGGACTACCTCACTGAGCAGTTCTTC.